The 11 T cell receptor beta chains in this list originate from one sample, sequenced in a study of shared clonotypes between healthy human individuals. Naive CD8 cells lacked CD45RO, underwent positive selection for CCR7 and left out terminally differentiated effector memory CD45RA+ cells. The data were produced by immunoSEQ multiplex PCR, yet TCRdb's version contains in-frame clones alone and is incomplete. The sample consists of about 2.2 million clones, around 93% of them appearing once. Source material: naive CD8+ T cells from PBMCs. These receptors came from a young man in good health. Some clones in this sample may be carry-over from other donors' samples.

The gene calls are TRBV6-5 and TRBJ2-5; 7 positions match TRBD2. Germline loops: CDR1 MNHEY, CDR2 SVGAGI. The CDR3 length is 15 residues. Losses at the gene ends were 4 bases for V and 4 bases for J; bases not matched to a gene: 9. The CDR3 region has the DNA TGTGCCAGCAGTTCCCCGGTAGGCGGGAGAGAGACCCAGTACTTC. Encoded protein: CASSSPVGGRETQYF.

The chain carries TRBV29-1 and TRBJ2-2, with a tentative D call TRBD1 (7 bases). Germline V gives CDR1 SQVTM, CDR2 ANQGSEA. Trimming took off 2 bases at V and 4 bases at J, with 14 bases between the two ends. This CDR3 is built from 15 residues. CDR3 in amino acids: CSVEPQGGFTGELFF. The CDR3 region has the DNA TGCAGCGTTGAACCCCAGGGGGGTTTCACCGGGGAGCTGTTTTTT.

This chain links TRBV27 with TRBJ1-2, with 8 bases matching TRBD1. The germline V gene encodes CDR1 MNHEY and CDR2 SMNVEV (reference sequence). The CDR3 extends over 13 amino acids. V shed 4 bases, J shed 12 bases, and the junction held 10 bases outside the gene matches. This chain's CDR3 is CASSSGQGEMDTF. The CDR3 DNA reads as TGTGCCAGCAGTTCCGGACAGGGCGAAATGGACACCTTC.

The genes are TRBV27 and TRBJ2-7; D is unclear. V was pared by 6 bases and J by 2 bases, with 14 bases between. Germline CDR1 and CDR2: MNHEY and SMNVEV (reference sequence). The CDR3 consists of 14 residues. The CDR3 sequence: CASSPRALTYEQYF. The CDR3 DNA follows: TGTGCCAGCAGCCCCCGGGCCCTAACCTACGAGCAGTACTTC.

On this clone itself: Additional DNA sequences in this sample encode the identical CDR3. The rearrangement uses TRBV11-2 and TRBJ2-7; D is uncertain. Germline CDR1 SGHAT, CDR2 FQNNGV. Trimming took off 1 base at V and 1 base at J, with 8 bases between the two ends. The CDR3 sequence is 14 residues long. CDR3 DNA sequence: TGTGCCAGCAGCTTAGCAGGCAGGTCCTACGAGCAGTACTTC. It yields the protein CASSLAGRSYEQYF.

The gene calls are TRBV11-2 and TRBJ2-7, with unresolved D. Trimming took off 3 bases at V and 3 bases at J, with 6 bases between the two ends. This CDR3 is 12 amino acids long. Per the germline V gene, CDR1 is SGHAT and CDR2 is FQNNGV. The CDR3 spells CASSLYNYEQYF. The CDR3 nucleotides read TGTGCCAGCAGCTTGTACAACTACGAGCAGTACTTC.

The genes are TRBV27 and TRBJ1-1; D is uncertain. Trimming stripped 2 bases from V and 1 base from J, with 11 bases between. The CDR3 spans 15 residues. Germline CDR1 reads MNHEY; CDR2 reads SMNVEV (reference sequence). Here the CDR3 reads CASSLALAGNTEAFF. The DNA of the CDR3 is TGTGCCAGCAGTTTAGCTTTGGCAGGGAACACTGAAGCTTTCTTT.

The chain combines TRBV30 with TRBJ2-2, with D possibly matching TRBD1 (6 bases). Trimming pared 1 base from V and 3 bases from J, leaving 18 bases between. Germline lookup yields CDR1 GTSNPN and CDR2 SVGIG (reference sequence). The CDR3 is made up of 17 amino acids. CDR3 bases: TGTGCCTGGAGTGCTTATATATTGGACAGCTACACCGGGGAGCTGTTTTTT. Its protein is CAWSAYILDSYTGELFF.

The V call is TRBV7-9, the J call TRBJ2-5; D gene unclear. The CDR3 loop spans 15 amino acids. Germline loops: CDR1 SEHNR, CDR2 FQNEAQ (reference sequence). V was pared by 0 bases and J by 5 bases, with 13 bases between. The CDR3 sequence is CASSLALFSVETQYF. The CDR3 region has the DNA TGTGCCAGCAGCTTAGCGCTATTTTCGGTGGAGACCCAGTACTTC.

The chain has TRBV15 and TRBJ2-3; TRBD1 matches at 9 bases. The CDR3 covers 14 residues. Germline V gene data show CDR1 as LNHNV and CDR2 as YYDKDF (reference sequence). V was pared by 3 bases and J by 10 bases, with 8 bases of the junction left unmatched. The CDR3: CATSRDRGKGAQYF. Written as DNA, the CDR3 is TGTGCCACCAGCAGGGACAGGGGCAAAGGTGCGCAGTATTTT.

The gene calls are TRBV5-1 and TRBJ2-3, with 13 bases matching TRBD2. The CDR3 is 18 amino acids. Germline loops: CDR1 SGHRS, CDR2 YFSETQ. J was trimmed by 4 bases and V by 10 bases; bases with no gene match: 18. As DNA, the CDR3 is TGCGCCGTCTTGACGGGGACTAGCGGGATCGTTCCCTCAGATACGCAGTATTTT. Translated, it gives CAVLTGTSGIVPSDTQYF.